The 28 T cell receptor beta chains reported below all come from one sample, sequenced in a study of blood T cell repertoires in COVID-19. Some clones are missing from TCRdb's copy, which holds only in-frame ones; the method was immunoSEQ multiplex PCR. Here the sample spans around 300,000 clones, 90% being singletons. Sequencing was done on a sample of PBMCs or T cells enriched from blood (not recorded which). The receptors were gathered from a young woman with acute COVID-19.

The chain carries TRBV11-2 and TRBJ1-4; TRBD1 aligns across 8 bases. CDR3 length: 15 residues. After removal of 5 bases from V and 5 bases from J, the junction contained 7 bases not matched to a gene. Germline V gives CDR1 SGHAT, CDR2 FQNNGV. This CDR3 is CASSSGQGTNEKLFF. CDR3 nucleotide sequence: TGTGCCAGCAGCAGTGGACAGGGAACCAATGAAAAACTGTTTTTT.

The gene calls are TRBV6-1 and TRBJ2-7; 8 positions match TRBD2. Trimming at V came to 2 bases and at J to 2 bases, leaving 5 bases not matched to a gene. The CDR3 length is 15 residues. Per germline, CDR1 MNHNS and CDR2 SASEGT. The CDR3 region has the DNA TGTGCCAGCAGTGAAAACGGGGGGGAACCCTACGAGCAGTACTTC. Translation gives CASSENGGEPYEQYF.

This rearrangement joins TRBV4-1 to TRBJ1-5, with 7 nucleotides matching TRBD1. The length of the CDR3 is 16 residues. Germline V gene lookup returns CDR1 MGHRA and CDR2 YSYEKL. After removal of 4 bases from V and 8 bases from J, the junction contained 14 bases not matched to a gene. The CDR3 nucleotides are TGCGCCAGCAGCCCTAAAACTGACAGGGTCCGGGAGCCCCAGCATTTT. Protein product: CASSPKTDRVREPQHF.

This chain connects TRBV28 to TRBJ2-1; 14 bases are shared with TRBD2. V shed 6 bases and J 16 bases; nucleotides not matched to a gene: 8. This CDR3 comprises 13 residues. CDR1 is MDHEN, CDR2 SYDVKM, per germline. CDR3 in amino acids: CASSLGLAGVAFF. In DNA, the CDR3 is TGTGCCAGCAGCCTGGGACTAGCGGGAGTTGCTTTCTTC.

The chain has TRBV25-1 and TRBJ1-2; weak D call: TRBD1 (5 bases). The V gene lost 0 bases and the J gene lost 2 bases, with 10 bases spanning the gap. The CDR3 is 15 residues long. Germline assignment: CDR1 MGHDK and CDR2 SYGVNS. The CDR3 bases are TGTGCCAGCAGTGAATATGACCAGGGAAACTATGGCTACACCTTC. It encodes CASSEYDQGNYGYTF.

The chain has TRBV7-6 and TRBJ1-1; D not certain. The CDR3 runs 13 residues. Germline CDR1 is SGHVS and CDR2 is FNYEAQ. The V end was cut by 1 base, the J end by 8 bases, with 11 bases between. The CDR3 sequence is CASSLGPTKEAFF. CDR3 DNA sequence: TGTGCCAGCAGCTTAGGACCTACTAAAGAAGCTTTCTTT. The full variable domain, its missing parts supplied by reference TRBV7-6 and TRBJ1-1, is GAGVSQSPRYKVTKRGQDVALRCDPISGHVSLYWYRQALGQGPEFLTYFNYEAQQDKSGLPNDRFSAERPEGSISTLTIQRTEQRDSAMYRCASSLGPTKEAFFGQGTRLTVV.

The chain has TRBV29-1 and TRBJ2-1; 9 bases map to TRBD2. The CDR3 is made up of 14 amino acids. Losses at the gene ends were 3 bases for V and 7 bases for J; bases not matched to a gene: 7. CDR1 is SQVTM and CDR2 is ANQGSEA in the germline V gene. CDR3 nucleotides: TGCAGCGTTGACAAGCTAGCGGGATGGAATGAGCAGTTCTTC. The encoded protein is CSVDKLAGWNEQFF.

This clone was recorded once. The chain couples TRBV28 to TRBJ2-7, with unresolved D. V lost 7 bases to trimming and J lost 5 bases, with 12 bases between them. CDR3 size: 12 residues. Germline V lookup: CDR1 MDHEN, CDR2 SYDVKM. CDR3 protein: CASTHSENEQYF. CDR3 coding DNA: TGTGCCAGCACTCATTCCGAGAACGAGCAGTACTTC.

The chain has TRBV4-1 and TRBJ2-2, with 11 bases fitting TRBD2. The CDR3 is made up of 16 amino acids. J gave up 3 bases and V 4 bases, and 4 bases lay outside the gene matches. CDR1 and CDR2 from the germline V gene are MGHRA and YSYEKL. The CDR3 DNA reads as TGCGCCAGCAGCCGCGGGACTAGCGGATACACCGGGGAGCTGTTTTTT. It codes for CASSRGTSGYTGELFF.

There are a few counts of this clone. The DNA for the CDR3 is TGTGCCAGTAGTATAAGGAACAGGGGGATGAACCAGCCCCAGCATTTT. Its protein is CASSIRNRGMNQPQHF. The chain couples TRBV19 to TRBJ1-5, with TRBD1 identical over 8 bases. CDR1 is LNHDA and CDR2 is SQIVND in the germline V gene (reference sequence). There are 16 residues in the CDR3. The junction had 10 bases not matched to a gene; V was cut back by 2 bases and J by 7 bases.

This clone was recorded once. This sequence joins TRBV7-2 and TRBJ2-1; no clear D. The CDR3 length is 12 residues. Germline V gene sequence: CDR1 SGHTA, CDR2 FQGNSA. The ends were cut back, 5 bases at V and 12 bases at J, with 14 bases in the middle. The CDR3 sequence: CASSPETLRQFF. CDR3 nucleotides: TGTGCCAGCAGCCCCGAGACTCTTCGGCAGTTCTTC.

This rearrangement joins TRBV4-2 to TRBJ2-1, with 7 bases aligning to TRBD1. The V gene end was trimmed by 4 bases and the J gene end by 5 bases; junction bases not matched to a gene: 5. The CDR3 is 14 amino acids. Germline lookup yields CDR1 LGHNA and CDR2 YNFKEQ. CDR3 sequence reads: CASSPLTGHNEQFF. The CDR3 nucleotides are TGTGCCAGCAGCCCGCTGACAGGGCACAATGAGCAGTTCTTC.

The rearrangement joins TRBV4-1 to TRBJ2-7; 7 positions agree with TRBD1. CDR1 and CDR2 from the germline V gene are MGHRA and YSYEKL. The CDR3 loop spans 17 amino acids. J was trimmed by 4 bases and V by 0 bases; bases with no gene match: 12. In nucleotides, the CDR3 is TGCGCCAGCAGCCAAGACCCTATAGGACAGGCTAATTACGAGCAGTACTTC. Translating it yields CASSQDPIGQANYEQYF.

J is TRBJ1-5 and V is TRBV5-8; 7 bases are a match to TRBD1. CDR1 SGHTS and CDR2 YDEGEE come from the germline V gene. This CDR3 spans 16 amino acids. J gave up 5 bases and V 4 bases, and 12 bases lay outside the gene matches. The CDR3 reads CASSPVGTAIYQPQHF. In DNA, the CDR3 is TGTGCCAGCAGCCCGGTCGGGACAGCCATTTATCAGCCCCAGCATTTT. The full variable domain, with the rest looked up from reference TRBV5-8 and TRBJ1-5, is EAGVTQSPTHLIKTRGQQATLRCSPISGHTSVYWYQQALGLGLQFLLWYDEGEERNRGNFPPRFSGRQFPNYSSELNVNALELEDSALYLCASSPVGTAIYQPQHFGDGTRLSIL.

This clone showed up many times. The CDR3 DNA sequence: TGTGCCAGCAGCCCTGGGAGGAGCTCCTATAATTCACCCCTCCACTTT. Its translation is CASSPGRSSYNSPLHF. The V call is TRBV7-9, the J call TRBJ1-6; D is ambiguous. Germline V gene sequence: CDR1 SEHNR, CDR2 FQNEAQ (reference sequence). The CDR3 has 16 residues. V lost 5 bases and J lost 0, with 11 bases in between.

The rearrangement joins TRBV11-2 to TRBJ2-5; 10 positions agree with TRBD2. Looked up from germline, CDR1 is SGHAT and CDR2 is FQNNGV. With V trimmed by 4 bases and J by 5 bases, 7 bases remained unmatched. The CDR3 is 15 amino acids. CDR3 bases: TGTGCCAGCAGCTACTCTAGCGGGAGCTGGGAGACCCAGTACTTC. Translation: CASSYSSGSWETQYF.

CDR3 amino acids: CASSQVIGSSYNEQFF. Written as DNA, the CDR3 is TGCGCCAGCAGCCAAGTTATCGGGAGCTCCTACAATGAGCAGTTCTTC. V usage is TRBV4-1 and J usage is TRBJ2-1; TRBD2 is a possible D gene (6 bases). The CDR3 extends over 16 amino acids. From germline, CDR1 is MGHRA and CDR2 YSYEKL. The germline V and J ends were trimmed by 1 base and 0 bases, with 10 bases remaining between them.

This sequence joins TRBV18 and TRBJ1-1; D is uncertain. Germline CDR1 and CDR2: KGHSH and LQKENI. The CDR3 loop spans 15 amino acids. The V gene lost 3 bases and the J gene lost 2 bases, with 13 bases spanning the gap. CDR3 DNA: TGTGCCAGCTCACCGCGACAAATTCTAAACACTGAAGCTTTCTTT. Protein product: CASSPRQILNTEAFF.

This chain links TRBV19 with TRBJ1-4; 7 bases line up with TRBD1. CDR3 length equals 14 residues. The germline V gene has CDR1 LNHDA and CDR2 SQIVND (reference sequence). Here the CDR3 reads CASRLGQDGEKLFF. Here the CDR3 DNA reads TGTGCGTCACGTCTCGGACAGGATGGTGAAAAACTGTTTTTT.

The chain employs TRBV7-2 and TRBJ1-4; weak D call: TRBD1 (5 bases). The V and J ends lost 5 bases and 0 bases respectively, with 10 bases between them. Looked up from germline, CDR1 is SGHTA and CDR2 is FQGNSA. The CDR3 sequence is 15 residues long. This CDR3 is CASSTDSATNEKLFF. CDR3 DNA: TGTGCCAGCAGCACCGACAGTGCAACTAATGAAAAACTGTTTTTT.

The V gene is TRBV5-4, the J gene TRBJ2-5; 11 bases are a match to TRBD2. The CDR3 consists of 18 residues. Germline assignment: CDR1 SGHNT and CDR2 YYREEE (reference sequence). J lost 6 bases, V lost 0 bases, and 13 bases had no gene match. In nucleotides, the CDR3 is TGTGCCAGCAGCTTGGATCCAGGACTAGCGGGCGCTCGAAAGACCCAGTACTTC. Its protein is CASSLDPGLAGARKTQYF.

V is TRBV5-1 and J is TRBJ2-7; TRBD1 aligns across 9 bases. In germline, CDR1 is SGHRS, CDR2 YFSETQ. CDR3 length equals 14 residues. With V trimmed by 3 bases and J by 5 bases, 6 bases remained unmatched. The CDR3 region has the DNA TGCGCCAGCAGCTCCGACAGGGGGAACCACGAGCAGTACTTC. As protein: CASSSDRGNHEQYF.

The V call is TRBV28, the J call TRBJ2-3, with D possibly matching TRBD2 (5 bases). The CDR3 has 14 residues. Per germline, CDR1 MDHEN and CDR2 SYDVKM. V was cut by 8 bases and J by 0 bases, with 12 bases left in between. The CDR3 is CASSWRPSTDTQYF. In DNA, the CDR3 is TGTGCCAGCTCTTGGAGGCCTAGCACAGATACGCAGTATTTT.

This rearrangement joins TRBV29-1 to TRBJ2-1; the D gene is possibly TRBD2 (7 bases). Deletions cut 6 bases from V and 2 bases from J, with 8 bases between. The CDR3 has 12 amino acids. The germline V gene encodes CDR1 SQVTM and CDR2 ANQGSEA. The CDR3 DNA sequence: TGCAGCGTGGGGGGGCCCTACAATGAGCAGTTCTTC. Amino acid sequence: CSVGGPYNEQFF.

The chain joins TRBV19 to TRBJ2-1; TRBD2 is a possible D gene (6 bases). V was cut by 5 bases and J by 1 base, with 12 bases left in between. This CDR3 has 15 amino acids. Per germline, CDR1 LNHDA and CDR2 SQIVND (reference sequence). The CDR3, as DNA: TGTGCCAGTAGTGGCGGGATTTGGTCCTACAATGAGCAGTTCTTC. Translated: CASSGGIWSYNEQFF.

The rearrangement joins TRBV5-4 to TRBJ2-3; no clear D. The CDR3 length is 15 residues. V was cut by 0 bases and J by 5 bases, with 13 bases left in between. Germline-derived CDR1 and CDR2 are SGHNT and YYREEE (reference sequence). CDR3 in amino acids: CASSLESASGDTQYF. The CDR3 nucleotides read TGTGCCAGCAGCTTGGAAAGTGCGTCGGGAGATACGCAGTATTTT.

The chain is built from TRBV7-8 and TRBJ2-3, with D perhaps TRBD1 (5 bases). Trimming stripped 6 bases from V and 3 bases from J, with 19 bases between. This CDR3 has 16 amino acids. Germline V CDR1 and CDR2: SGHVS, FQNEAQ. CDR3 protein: CASSPRRSGPTDTQYF. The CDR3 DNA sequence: TGTGCCAGCAGTCCTAGACGGTCAGGGCCAACAGATACGCAGTATTTT.

The CDR3 nucleotides are TGTGCCAGCAGTGAAGGACTCTCCTACACTGAAGCTTTCTTT. As protein: CASSEGLSYTEAFF. V gene TRBV2 combines with J gene TRBJ1-1; D is unresolved. CDR3 length: 14 residues. Per the germline V gene, CDR1 is SNHLY and CDR2 is FYNNEI. V lost 1 base, J lost 3 bases, and 9 bases lay in between.